This TCR beta chain was documented in a study of cytomegalovirus exposure and HLA in healthy donors. Overall study findings and caveats: Later genetic work tied a missense DCLRE1C variant to beta-chain V and J trimming. Most subjects had HLA-A and HLA-B alleles reportedly predicted accurately by TCR beta sequences.

In the case of this clone: What it recognizes is unknown.

The CDR3 sequence is 12 residues long. Trimming took 7 bases from V and 4 from J, leaving 10 bases between them. Germline CDR1 reads SNHLY; CDR2 reads FYNNEI. This PCR relied on a set of 60 Vbeta primers and 13 Jbeta primers. This table comes from immunoSEQ multiplex PCR, and its TCRdb copy is limited to in-frame clones, with some not included. The sample holds 100,000 or so clones, 75% seen once. The rearrangement uses TRBV2 and TRBJ1-2; D not certain. The sequencing sample was made of PBMCs. This receptor was identified in a man between 50 and 59 years old in good health and CMV-seronegative. In DNA, the CDR3 is TGTGCCAGCAAGGGCGGGGTCTATGGCTACACCTTC. It encodes CASKGGVYGYTF.